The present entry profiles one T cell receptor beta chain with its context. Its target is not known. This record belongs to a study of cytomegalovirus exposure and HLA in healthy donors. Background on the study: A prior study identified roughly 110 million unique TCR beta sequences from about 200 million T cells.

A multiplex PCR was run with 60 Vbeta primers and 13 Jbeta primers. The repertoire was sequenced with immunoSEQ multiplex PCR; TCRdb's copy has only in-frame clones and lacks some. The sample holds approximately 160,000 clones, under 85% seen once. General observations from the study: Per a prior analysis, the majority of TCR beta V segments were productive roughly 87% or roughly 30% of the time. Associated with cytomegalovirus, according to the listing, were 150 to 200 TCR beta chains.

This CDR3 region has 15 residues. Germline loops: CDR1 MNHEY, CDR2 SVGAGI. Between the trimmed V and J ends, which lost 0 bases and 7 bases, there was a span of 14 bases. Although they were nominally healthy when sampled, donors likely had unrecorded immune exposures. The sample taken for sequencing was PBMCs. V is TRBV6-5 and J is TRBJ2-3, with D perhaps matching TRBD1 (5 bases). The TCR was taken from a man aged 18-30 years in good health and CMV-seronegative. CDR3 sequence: CASSYSTKGAHTQYF. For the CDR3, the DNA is TGTGCCAGCAGTTACTCAACAAAAGGGGCCCATACGCAGTATTTT.